Below, 14 T cell receptor beta chains from the same sample are listed, as sequenced in a study of cytotoxic CD8 clonotypes in ibrutinib-treated CLL. TCRdb keeps only in-frame clones here, not all; method: immunoSEQ multiplex PCR. The sample includes tens of thousands of clones, 79% seen only once; the top ten take roughly 4.8%. The sample in question was PBMCs, obtained after 12 months of ibrutinib treatment. The receptors stem from a human donor with chronic lymphocytic leukemia.

The chain employs TRBV5-1 and TRBJ2-3; D remains unclear. Trimming took off 4 bases at V and 3 bases at J, with 6 bases between the two ends. The germline V gene has CDR1 SGHRS and CDR2 YFSETQ. The CDR3 runs 12 residues. The CDR3 nucleotides are TGCGCCAGCAGCCCGACGACAGATACGCAGTATTTT. Residues: CASSPTTDTQYF. Drawing the rest from reference TRBV5-1 and TRBJ2-3, the complete variable domain is KAGVTQTPRYLIKTRGQQVTLSCSPISGHRSVSWYQQTPGQGLQFLFEYFSETQRNKGNFPGRFSGRQFSNSRSEMNVSTLELGDSALYLCASSPTTDTQYFGPGTRLTVL.

This clone was seen more than once but under ten times. The chain couples TRBV19 to TRBJ1-2; TRBD1 matches at 8 bases. Germline V lookup: CDR1 LNHDA, CDR2 SQIVND (reference sequence). With V trimmed by 9 bases and J by 7 bases, 10 bases remained unmatched. The CDR3 has 13 residues. The CDR3 region is CASQQDRDAGYTF. The CDR3 DNA sequence: TGTGCCAGCCAGCAGGACAGGGATGCTGGCTACACCTTC.

The rearrangement uses TRBV6-6 and TRBJ2-3, with a possible D match to TRBD2 (7 bases). This CDR3 is 16 amino acids long. Per the germline V gene, CDR1 is MNHNY and CDR2 is SVGAGI (reference sequence). V was clipped by 8 bases and J by 1 base, with 19 bases between them. The CDR3 spells CASLPAGALGTDTQYF. The CDR3 nucleotides read TGTGCCAGCCTCCCGGCGGGGGCCCTCGGCACAGATACGCAGTATTTT.

This clone appeared a few times. The chain joins TRBV20-1 to TRBJ2-3, with D perhaps assigned TRBD1 or TRBD2 (5 bases each). Germline V gene lookup returns CDR1 DFQATT and CDR2 SNEGSKA (reference sequence). The CDR3 is made up of 11 amino acids. In DNA, the CDR3 is TGCAGCGCGATGGGGGCAGATACGCAGTATTTT. Translated: CSAMGADTQYF.

This clone was observed a handful of times. J is TRBJ1-1 and V is TRBV7-8; TRBD1 matches 7 bases. Trimming took 8 bases from V and 5 from J; bases not matched to a gene: 11. Germline V CDR1 and CDR2: SGHVS, FQNEAQ. This CDR3 has 14 amino acids. CDR3 in DNA: TGTGCCAGCGAGGCAGGGGGGTTGGGAACTGAAGCTTTCTTT. This gives the protein CASEAGGLGTEAFF.

This rearrangement joins TRBV7-3 to TRBJ1-1, with TRBD1 identical over 10 bases. The ends lost 5 bases at V and 4 bases at J; junction bases unmatched: 10. CDR3 length: 16 amino acids. Germline-derived CDR1 and CDR2 are SGHTA and FQGTGA. CDR3 region: CASSPGTGDVGTEAFF. CDR3 bases: TGTGCCAGCAGCCCCGGGACAGGGGATGTGGGCACTGAAGCTTTCTTT.

In nucleotides, the CDR3 is TGTGCCAGCAGTTGGAGGGGTAACTATGGCTACACCTTC. As protein: CASSWRGNYGYTF. The chain is built from TRBV28 and TRBJ1-2; D perhaps matches TRBD1 (5 bases). V dropped 4 bases and J dropped 1 base, with 7 bases sitting between them. The germline gives CDR1 MDHEN, CDR2 SYDVKM. The CDR3 loop spans 13 amino acids.

The rearrangement uses TRBV11-1 and TRBJ2-5; maybe TRBD2 (6 bases). Trimming cost V 1 base and J 5 bases, with 11 bases left between them. From germline, CDR1 is SGHAT and CDR2 FQDESV (reference sequence). CDR3 length: 14 residues. As DNA, the CDR3 is TGTGCCAGCAGCTTAGGCCCGCTAGCGGAGACCCAGTACTTC. Translating it yields CASSLGPLAETQYF.

The chain links TRBV7-9 to TRBJ1-4; tentatively, D is TRBD1 (6 bases). This CDR3 region has 14 residues. Germline V gives CDR1 SEHNR, CDR2 FQNEAQ (reference sequence). Trimming took 5 bases from V and 8 from J, leaving 15 bases between them. The chain's CDR3 is CASSPGHSGEKLFF. The CDR3 DNA is TGTGCCAGCAGCCCGGGACATAGTGGCGAAAAACTGTTTTTT.

The rearrangement links TRBV5-3 to TRBJ1-2; no clear D gene. TRBV5-3 is known as an ORF, though its function is uncertain. V was trimmed by 3 bases and J by 4 bases, leaving 7 bases between them. The length of the CDR3 is 12 residues. CDR3 nucleotides: TGTGCCAGAAGCTCGGGCCTCTATGGCTACACCTTC. Translation: CARSSGLYGYTF.

The chain links TRBV29-1 to TRBJ2-3, with D tentatively TRBD1 (6 bases). This CDR3 has 13 residues. V lost 7 bases and J lost 6, with 17 bases in between. The germline gives CDR1 SQVTM, CDR2 ANQGSEA. This CDR3 is CSAADSGTDTQYF. The CDR3 region has the DNA TGCAGCGCGGCGGACAGTGGAACGGATACGCAGTATTTT.

Only a few counts were recorded for this clone. The chain combines TRBV7-8 with TRBJ2-2; TRBD1 or TRBD2 may be the D gene (5 bases each). CDR3 length equals 16 residues. Germline CDR1 is SGHVS and CDR2 is FQNEAQ. Between the trimmed V and J ends, which lost 5 bases and 2 bases, there was a span of 15 bases. The CDR3: CASSPRSGTNTGELFF. CDR3 DNA: TGTGCCAGCAGCCCCCGGTCAGGGACCAACACCGGGGAGCTGTTTTTT.

A few counts support this clone. This sequence joins TRBV28 and TRBJ1-4; no reliable D call. Trimming removed 7 bases from V and 3 bases from J, with 9 bases in between. The CDR3 is 13 residues long. Germline CDR1 MDHEN, CDR2 SYDVKM. The CDR3 here is CASTTHSNEKLFF. In nucleotides, the CDR3 is TGTGCCAGCACGACCCACTCTAATGAAAAACTGTTTTTT.

The chain employs TRBV7-2 and TRBJ1-2; no definite D call. The CDR3 has 16 amino acids. Germline V gene lookup returns CDR1 SGHTA and CDR2 FQGNSA. V lost 1 base and J lost 3, with 15 bases in between. The CDR3 coding sequence is TGTGCCAGCAGCTTAGTTTGGGGTGGGAGCGACTATGGCTACACCTTC. Protein sequence: CASSLVWGGSDYGYTF.